One and the same sample provided the 25 T cell receptor beta chains below, sequenced in a study of control samples from healthy donors and cancer patients. Clones were sequenced by immunoSEQ multiplex PCR, and TCRdb holds only the in-frame ones, with some missing. Of over 80,000 clones listed, roughly 83% are singletons. What was sequenced was blood. These receptors were collected from a woman aged 25 to 39 in good health.

The chain recombines TRBV29-1 with TRBJ1-4; D possibly corresponds to TRBD1 (5 bases). The V gene's germline CDR1 is SQVTM and CDR2 ANQGSEA. This CDR3 is 13 amino acids long. Between the trimmed V and J ends, which lost 4 bases and 6 bases, there was a span of 12 bases. The CDR3 sequence is CSVVWGGDEKLFF. For the CDR3, the DNA is TGCAGCGTTGTATGGGGGGGAGATGAAAAACTGTTTTTT.

The CDR3 nucleotides read TGCAGCGTTCGCCACTACAATGAGCAGTTCTTC. As protein: CSVRHYNEQFF. This chain uses TRBV29-1 with TRBJ2-1, with unresolved D. The germline V gene encodes CDR1 SQVTM and CDR2 ANQGSEA. This CDR3 region has 11 residues. V lost 5 bases, J lost 3 bases, and 5 bases lay in between.

The rearrangement links TRBV12-5 to TRBJ2-6; D might be TRBD1 (6 bases). CDR1 LGHNT and CDR2 FRNRAP come from the germline V gene. V lost 2 bases and J 2 bases, leaving 16 bases between the germline ends. The CDR3 loop spans 18 amino acids. The CDR3 region is CASGLPTANRAGANVLTF. The CDR3 DNA reads TGTGCTAGTGGTTTGCCAACAGCAAACAGGGCTGGGGCCAACGTCCTGACTTTC.

CDR3 sequence: CAWSVGGPGFTDTQYF. The CDR3 DNA reads as TGTGCCTGGAGTGTCGGGGGGCCGGGATTCACAGATACGCAGTATTTT. The chain uses TRBV30 and TRBJ2-3, with a weak D call TRBD2 (7 bases). Germline CDR1 is GTSNPN and CDR2 is SVGIG (reference sequence). V lost 0 bases to trimming and J lost 2 bases, with 15 bases between them. The CDR3 runs to 16 residues.

V usage is TRBV7-6 and J usage is TRBJ1-3, with TRBD1 as a possible D gene (5 bases). Trimming took off 1 base at V and 0 bases at J, with 10 bases between the two ends. The CDR3 runs to 16 residues. The germline gives CDR1 SGHVS, CDR2 FNYEAQ. The CDR3 sequence: CASSLGWGISGNTIYF. CDR3 nucleotides: TGTGCCAGCAGCTTAGGTTGGGGGATCTCTGGAAACACCATATATTTT.

The gene calls are TRBV6-1 and TRBJ1-4, with D perhaps TRBD1 (5 bases). The length of the CDR3 is 13 residues. The V end was cut by 1 base, the J end by 10 bases, with 10 bases between. Germline CDR1 is MNHNS and CDR2 is SASEGT. This CDR3 is CASSEVQGGKLFF. The CDR3 DNA reads as TGTGCCAGCAGTGAAGTCCAGGGCGGAAAACTGTTTTTT.

The chain is built from TRBV5-1 and TRBJ2-1, with D hard to call. Germline V gene lookup returns CDR1 SGHRS and CDR2 YFSETQ. Deletions cut 6 bases from V and 7 bases from J, with 14 bases between. There are 13 residues in the CDR3. DNA for the CDR3: TGCGCCAGCAACCTCGGTGGTAGGAATGAGCAGTTCTTC. Translated: CASNLGGRNEQFF.

The rearrangement joins TRBV27 to TRBJ2-3, with 9 positions matching TRBD2. The CDR3 is 16 residues long. V was clipped by 7 bases and J by 2 bases; unmatched bases: 10. The germline CDR1 and CDR2 sequences are MNHEY and SMNVEV (reference sequence). The CDR3 is CASTRSGGPVTDTQYF. The CDR3 nucleotides are TGTGCCAGCACACGGAGCGGGGGGCCGGTCACAGATACGCAGTATTTT.

The genes are TRBV27 and TRBJ1-4, with D hard to call. This CDR3 contains 13 residues. Germline lookup yields CDR1 MNHEY and CDR2 SMNVEV (reference sequence). The ends were cut back, 9 bases at V and 3 bases at J, with 11 bases in the middle. Written as DNA, the CDR3 is TGTGCCAGTACTCGGATAGCTAATGAAAAACTGTTTTTT. It translates to CASTRIANEKLFF.

The CDR3 protein is CASSQTTAHQETQYF. CDR3 DNA sequence: TGTGCCAGCAGTCAGACGACAGCCCACCAAGAGACCCAGTACTTC. V is TRBV7-3 and J is TRBJ2-5, with a possible D match to TRBD1 (5 bases). The CDR3 runs 15 residues. Germline assignment: CDR1 SGHTA and CDR2 FQGTGA. Trimming left V 6 bases short and J 0 bases short, with 14 bases between.

This sequence joins TRBV30 and TRBJ1-5, with 8 bases that match TRBD1. CDR1 is GTSNPN and CDR2 is SVGIG in the germline V gene (reference sequence). CDR3 size: 15 residues. V was clipped by 2 bases and J by 9 bases; unmatched bases: 12. The CDR3 sequence is CAWSSPGTGAMPQHF. As DNA, the CDR3 is TGTGCCTGGAGTTCACCGGGGACAGGCGCGATGCCCCAGCATTTT.

This clone came up once. The chain joins TRBV7-2 to TRBJ1-5; D is ambiguous. This CDR3 contains 14 residues. The germline V gene encodes CDR1 SGHTA and CDR2 FQGNSA. V was clipped by 5 bases and J by 3 bases, with 11 bases between them. CDR3 DNA sequence: TGTGCCAGCAGCCCCAGCCGTTACAATCAGCCCCAGCATTTT. Protein product: CASSPSRYNQPQHF. Together with reference TRBV7-2 and TRBJ1-5, the CDR3 gives the full variable domain: GAGVSQSPSNKVTEKGKDVELRCDPISGHTALYWYRQSLGQGLEFLIYFQGNSAPDKSGLPSDRFSAERTGGSVSTLTIQRTQQEDSAVYLCASSPSRYNQPQHFGDGTRLSIL.

The V and J genes are TRBV5-1 and TRBJ2-7, with D tentatively TRBD2 (7 bases). V lost 0 bases to trimming and J lost 6 bases, with 16 bases between them. From germline, CDR1 is SGHRS and CDR2 YFSETQ. The CDR3 has 15 residues. The CDR3 loop is CASSLAAGAGLEQYF. The DNA of the CDR3 is TGCGCCAGCAGCTTGGCCGCGGGGGCGGGTCTCGAGCAGTACTTC.

The chain is built from TRBV6-5 and TRBJ2-2, with a possible D match to TRBD2 (6 bases). Trimming shortened V by 7 bases and J by 3 bases, and 15 bases separated the two germline ends. CDR1 and CDR2 (germline): MNHEY, SVGAGI. CDR3 length: 15 amino acids. CDR3 residues: CASTTGVSDTGELFF. In DNA, the CDR3 is TGTGCCAGCACCACGGGAGTATCGGACACCGGGGAGCTGTTTTTT.

This chain links TRBV23-1 with TRBJ2-2, with 14 bases fitting TRBD2. TRBV23-1 is recorded as an ORF, its role being uncertain. CDR3 length equals 18 residues. J gave up 12 bases and V 0 bases, and 12 bases lay outside the gene matches. This CDR3 reads CASSQSNRPGLAGAKLFF. CDR3 DNA: TGCGCCAGCAGTCAATCGAATAGACCGGGACTAGCGGGGGCGAAGCTGTTTTTT.

The rearrangement uses TRBV15 and TRBJ2-3; 12 nucleotides agree with TRBD2. The CDR3 is made up of 17 amino acids. V lost 0 bases and J lost 5; bases outside the gene matches: 6. CDR1 and CDR2 (germline): LNHNV, YYDKDF (reference sequence). This CDR3 is CATSRDSLAGGIDTQYF. The CDR3 nucleotides read TGTGCCACCAGCAGAGATTCCCTAGCGGGGGGGATAGATACGCAGTATTTT.

The rearrangement uses TRBV5-1 and TRBJ2-5; D possibly matches TRBD1 or TRBD2 (5 bases each). Trimming cost V 1 base and J 5 bases, with 12 bases left between them. Germline values: CDR1 SGHRS, CDR2 YFSETQ. The CDR3 totals 14 residues. As DNA, the CDR3 is TGCGCCAGCAGCTTGTCGGGGACCGTGGAGACCCAGTACTTC. Translating gives CASSLSGTVETQYF.

The chain couples TRBV3-1 (or the pseudogene TRBV3-2) to TRBJ2-2, with no clear D. The germline V gene has CDR1 LGHDT and CDR2 YNNKEL (reference sequence). The V end was cut by 4 bases, the J end by 2 bases, with 11 bases between. The CDR3 runs 15 residues. Written as DNA, the CDR3 is TGTGCCAGCAGCCCAAAAGGCGCCAACACCGGGGAGCTGTTTTTT. It codes for CASSPKGANTGELFF.

The chain couples TRBV5-1 to TRBJ2-2, with D perhaps TRBD2 (6 bases). CDR1 and CDR2 (germline): SGHRS, YFSETQ. This CDR3 contains 14 residues. Trimming removed 0 bases from V and 7 bases from J, with 10 bases in between. DNA for the CDR3: TGCGCCAGCAGCTTGGACGCGGGGCTCGGGGAGCTGTTTTTT. Translating it yields CASSLDAGLGELFF.

This chain uses TRBV12-5 with TRBJ2-2; the match to TRBD1 covers 7 bases. Germline assignment: CDR1 LGHNT and CDR2 FRNRAP. Trimming at V came to 6 bases and at J to 7 bases, leaving 8 bases not matched to a gene. This CDR3 has 14 amino acids. Here the CDR3 DNA reads TGTGCTAGTGGCCCCCAGACAGGGTTCGGGGAGCTGTTTTTT. This codes for CASGPQTGFGELFF.

The V call is TRBV7-8, the J call TRBJ1-2; 8 positions agree with TRBD1. The CDR3 has 14 amino acids. V dropped 5 bases and J dropped 3; count of bases not matched to a gene: 5. The germline gives CDR1 SGHVS, CDR2 FQNEAQ. The CDR3 DNA reads as TGTGCCAGCAGCCCGGACAGGGAGGACTATGGCTACACCTTC. This translates into CASSPDREDYGYTF.

V usage is TRBV5-1 and J usage is TRBJ2-2; D is tentatively TRBD1 or TRBD2 (5 bases each). Germline V gives CDR1 SGHRS, CDR2 YFSETQ. The ends were cut back, 2 bases at V and 5 bases at J, with 19 bases in the middle. There are 17 residues in the CDR3. As DNA, the CDR3 is TGCGCCAGCAGCTTCGGGGTCGGGGCCCTTTCGACCGGGGAGCTGTTTTTT. Protein sequence: CASSFGVGALSTGELFF.

This clone was recorded only once. The chain is built from TRBV19 and TRBJ1-5; tentative D call: TRBD1 (5 bases). This CDR3 has 14 residues. V was shortened by 7 bases and J by 7 bases, with 17 bases between the two germline ends. CDR1 is LNHDA and CDR2 is SQIVND in the germline V gene (reference sequence). Here the CDR3 DNA reads TGTGCCAGTATCGCGTCAGGTCAGGGACAGCCCCAGCATTTT. It yields the protein CASIASGQGQPQHF.

This chain connects TRBV11-2 to TRBJ2-2; D might be TRBD2 (5 bases). Germline V gives CDR1 SGHAT, CDR2 FQNNGV. The CDR3 is 15 amino acids. Trimming left V 3 bases short and J 7 bases short, with 15 bases between. CDR3 region: CASSFERPGSGELFF. In DNA form, the CDR3 reads TGTGCCAGCAGCTTTGAGCGGCCGGGTAGCGGGGAGCTGTTTTTT.

For the CDR3, the DNA is TGTGCTAGTGGTTTGGGATCCGGGACAGGGGTGAACACTGAAGCTTTCTTT. It encodes CASGLGSGTGVNTEAFF. The gene calls are TRBV12-5 and TRBJ1-1; 10 nucleotides match TRBD1. The CDR3 is 17 amino acids. The germline CDR1 and CDR2 sequences are LGHNT and FRNRAP. J was trimmed by 0 bases and V by 1 base; bases with no gene match: 5.